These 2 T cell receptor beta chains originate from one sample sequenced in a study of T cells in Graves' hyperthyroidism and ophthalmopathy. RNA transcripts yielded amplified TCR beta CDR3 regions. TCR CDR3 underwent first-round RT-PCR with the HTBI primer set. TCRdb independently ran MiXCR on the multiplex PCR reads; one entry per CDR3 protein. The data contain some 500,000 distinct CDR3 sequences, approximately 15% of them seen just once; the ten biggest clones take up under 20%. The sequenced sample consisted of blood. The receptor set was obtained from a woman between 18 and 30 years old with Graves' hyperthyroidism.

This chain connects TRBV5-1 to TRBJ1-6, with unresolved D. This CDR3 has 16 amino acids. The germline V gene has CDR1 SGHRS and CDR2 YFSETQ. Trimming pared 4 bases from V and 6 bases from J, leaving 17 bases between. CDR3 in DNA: TGCGCCAGCAGCCGTACGAGGGAGAGTATTAATTCACCCCTCCACTTT. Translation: CASSRTRESINSPLHF. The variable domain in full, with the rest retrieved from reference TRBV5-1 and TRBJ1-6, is KAGVTQTPRYLIKTRGQQVTLSCSPISGHRSVSWYQQTPGQGLQFLFEYFSETQRNKGNFPGRFSGRQFSNSRSEMNVSTLELGDSALYLCASSRTRESINSPLHFGNGTRLTVT.

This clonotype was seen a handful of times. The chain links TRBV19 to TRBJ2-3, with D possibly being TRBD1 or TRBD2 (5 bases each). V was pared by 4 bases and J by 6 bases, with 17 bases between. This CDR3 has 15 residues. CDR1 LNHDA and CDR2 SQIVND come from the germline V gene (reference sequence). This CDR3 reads CASSTLGTVGDTQYF. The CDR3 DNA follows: TGTGCCAGTAGTACCCTCGGGACGGTGGGGGATACGCAGTATTTT. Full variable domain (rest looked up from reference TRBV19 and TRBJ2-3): DGGITQSPKYLFRKEGQNVTLSCEQNLNHDAMYWYRQDPGQGLRLIYYSQIVNDFQKGDIAEGYSVSREKKESFPLTVTSAQKNPTAFYLCASSTLGTVGDTQYFGPGTRLTVL.